One sample yielded the 19 T cell receptor beta chains listed below, sequenced in a study of T cells after yellow fever vaccination. MiXCR, applied by TCRdb to the 5' RACE reads, yields one record per CDR3 protein. Of a few hundred thousand distinct CDR3 sequences in the sample, 7% to 9% are singletons; the top ten hold around 17%. Source: PBMCs, taken roughly 46 days after the first yellow fever vaccination. The receptors were gathered from a man between 18 and 35 years old who received the YFV17D yellow fever vaccine.

The CDR3 here is CASSLSGGGPAFF. CDR3 bases: TGTGCCAGCAGCCTAAGCGGGGGGGGCCCAGCTTTCTTT. The V call is TRBV7-3, the J call TRBJ1-1; possibly TRBD1 for D (6 bases). Germline CDR1 and CDR2: SGHTA and FQGTGA. CDR3 length equals 13 residues. V lost 5 bases and J lost 10, with 17 bases in between.

V usage is TRBV18 and J usage is TRBJ2-5; D possibly corresponds to TRBD2 (6 bases). The V end was cut by 2 bases, the J end by 1 base, with 8 bases between. Germline-derived CDR1 and CDR2 are KGHSH and LQKENI. The CDR3 is 14 residues long. CDR3 residues: CASSPAGTQETQYF. As DNA, the CDR3 is TGTGCCAGCTCACCAGCGGGGACCCAAGAGACCCAGTACTTC.

This clonotype showed up many times. V and J are TRBV12-5 and TRBJ2-1, with 8 bases aligning to TRBD1. Losses at the gene ends were 7 bases for V and 2 bases for J; bases not matched to a gene: 10. This CDR3 has 16 amino acids. From germline, CDR1 is LGHNT and CDR2 FRNRAP. The CDR3 sequence: CASAKTGQATYNEQFF. CDR3 in DNA: TGTGCTAGTGCCAAGACGGGACAGGCAACCTACAATGAGCAGTTCTTC.

This clonotype was counted between two and nine times. J is TRBJ2-3 and V is TRBV4-1; D is possibly TRBD2 (5 bases). V was trimmed by 4 bases and J by 6 bases, leaving 14 bases between them. This CDR3 region has 14 residues. The V gene's germline CDR1 is MGHRA and CDR2 YSYEKL. In DNA form, the CDR3 reads TGCGCCAGCAGCCTAGGACGGCGGGCTGATACGCAGTATTTT. It specifies CASSLGRRADTQYF.

This clonotype occurred many times. The chain has TRBV12-3 or TRBV12-4 and TRBJ2-2; TRBD2 matches at 11 bases. V dropped 5 bases and J dropped 5; count of bases not matched to a gene: 4. The CDR3 has 15 residues. The CDR3: CASSQRLAGTGELFF. The CDR3 DNA reads TGTGCCAGCAGTCAAAGACTAGCGGGGACCGGGGAGCTGTTTTTT.

This clonotype was detected many times. V and J are TRBV7-6 and TRBJ2-5; tentative D call: TRBD1 (5 bases). This CDR3 has 14 residues. Between the trimmed V and J ends, which lost 4 bases and 5 bases, there was a span of 14 bases. Germline assignment: CDR1 SGHVS and CDR2 FNYEAQ. CDR3 in amino acids: CASSSRPRVETQYF. In nucleotides, the CDR3 is TGTGCCAGCAGCTCTCGACCCAGGGTCGAGACCCAGTACTTC.

This clonotype was observed a few times. The chain is built from TRBV6-5 and TRBJ1-6; tentative D call: TRBD1 (5 bases). The germline V and J ends were trimmed by 2 bases and 6 bases, with 20 bases remaining between them. The CDR3 extends over 18 amino acids. Germline values: CDR1 MNHEY, CDR2 SVGAGI. CDR3 DNA: TGTGCCAGCAGTTACGATGGAGGGGAAGTGCCCACTAATTCACCCCTCCACTTT. Its translation is CASSYDGGEVPTNSPLHF.

This clonotype was seen ten or more times. The chain links TRBV6-2 or TRBV6-3 to TRBJ2-2, with D perhaps matching TRBD1 (5 bases). CDR1 is MNHEY and CDR2 is SVGEGT in the germline V gene. With 6 bases removed from V and 0 bases from J, the gap between germline ends came to 8 bases. CDR3 length equals 14 residues. CDR3 bases: TGTGCCAGCAGCCCGACAGCGAACACCGGGGAGCTGTTTTTT. Its protein is CASSPTANTGELFF.

CDR3: CASSTHGGRQYV. CDR3 bases: TGTGCCAGCAGTACACACGGGGGGAGGCAGTACGTC. This rearrangement joins TRBV6-6 to TRBJ2-7; TRBD2 matches at 7 bases. This CDR3 contains 12 residues. V trimming: 5 bases; J trimming: 9 bases; junction bases outside the gene matches: 7. In germline, CDR1 is MNHNY, CDR2 SVGAGI (reference sequence).

This clonotype came up many times. The chain recombines TRBV7-2 with TRBJ1-5; D is undetermined. This CDR3 has 13 amino acids. Germline assignment: CDR1 SGHTA and CDR2 FQGNSA. V was clipped by 7 bases and J by 2 bases, with 9 bases between them. In DNA form, the CDR3 reads TGTGCCAGCACCCTGGGAGGCAATCAGCCCCAGCATTTT. It codes for CASTLGGNQPQHF.

This clonotype turned up a few times. The genes are TRBV11-2 and TRBJ2-2, with D tentatively TRBD1 or TRBD2 (6 bases each). Trimming cost V 0 bases and J 7 bases, with 27 bases left between them. The CDR3 runs to 20 residues. Looked up from germline, CDR1 is SGHAT and CDR2 is FQNNGV. CDR3 DNA: TGTGCCAGCAGCTTAGAGTTTGTAGAAGGGGGGTTCGTCCGAGGCGGGGAGCTGTTTTTT. It codes for CASSLEFVEGGFVRGGELFF.

This clonotype appeared a few times. V gene TRBV12-3 or TRBV12-4 combines with J gene TRBJ2-7, with D uncertain. Trimming shortened V by 3 bases and J by 4 bases, and 10 bases separated the two germline ends. The CDR3 totals 13 residues. The CDR3 DNA reads as TGTGCCAGCAGTTTTAACATCGAATACGAGCAGTACTTC. This encodes CASSFNIEYEQYF.

The rearrangement links TRBV27 to TRBJ1-2, with D possibly TRBD1 on 5 matching bases. Germline loops: CDR1 MNHEY, CDR2 SMNVEV (reference sequence). Trimming shortened V by 6 bases and J by 4 bases, and 15 bases separated the two germline ends. The CDR3 sequence is 14 residues long. The CDR3 loop is CASSPHKGIYGYTF. The CDR3 DNA follows: TGTGCCAGCAGCCCCCATAAGGGGATCTATGGCTACACCTTC.

The table lists this clonotype with a few counts. This rearrangement joins TRBV11-2 to TRBJ2-4; D perhaps matches TRBD2 (7 bases). The CDR3 extends over 15 amino acids. Germline CDR1 SGHAT, CDR2 FQNNGV. The V end lost 1 base, the J end lost 8 bases, and 15 bases lay between the germline ends. CDR3 DNA sequence: TGTGCCAGCAGCTTAGGCGCGGGGGCTGACGACATTCAGTACTTC. Amino acid sequence: CASSLGAGADDIQYF.

The chain recombines TRBV4-3 with TRBJ2-6, with unresolved D. CDR1 is LGHNA and CDR2 is YSLEER in the germline V gene. The ends were cut back, 0 bases at V and 0 bases at J, with 9 bases in the middle. The CDR3 loop spans 17 amino acids. In nucleotides, the CDR3 is TGCGCCAGCAGCCAAGATCATTTGATCTCTGGGGCCAACGTCCTGACTTTC. Protein: CASSQDHLISGANVLTF.

The chain combines TRBV5-1 with TRBJ2-5; D is unclear. CDR1 is SGHRS and CDR2 is YFSETQ in the germline V gene. Trimming stripped 0 bases from V and 1 base from J, with 10 bases between. The CDR3 totals 15 residues. The CDR3 DNA follows: TGCGCCAGCAGCTTGGGCGTGGGGATCCAAGAGACCCAGTACTTC. Translating gives CASSLGVGIQETQYF.

This clonotype came up a few times. The chain joins TRBV7-2 to TRBJ2-5, with D possibly called TRBD1 or TRBD2 (5 bases each). V lost 3 bases, J lost 6 bases, and 17 bases lay in between. Germline V CDR1 and CDR2: SGHTA, FQGNSA. The CDR3 covers 15 residues. The CDR3 spells CASSFSSEGTQTQYF. In DNA, the CDR3 is TGTGCCAGCAGCTTCTCCTCCGAAGGGACGCAGACCCAGTACTTC. The full variable domain, rest sourced from reference TRBV7-2 and TRBJ2-5, is GAGVSQSPSNKVTEKGKDVELRCDPISGHTALYWYRQSLGQGLEFLIYFQGNSAPDKSGLPSDRFSAERTGGSVSTLTIQRTQQEDSAVYLCASSFSSEGTQTQYFGPGTRLLVL.

This clonotype has just a few counts. The chain uses TRBV5-1 and TRBJ1-6, with D perhaps TRBD1 (6 bases). The V gene's germline CDR1 is SGHRS and CDR2 YFSETQ. V lost 0 bases, J lost 14 bases, and 18 bases lay in between. The CDR3 length is 15 residues. The chain's CDR3 is CASSLAGAGRSALHF. CDR3 DNA sequence: TGCGCCAGCAGCTTGGCAGGGGCGGGCCGCTCGGCCCTCCACTTT.

This clonotype was counted only a few times. The CDR3 spells CASSSGSPAETQYF. The CDR3 DNA follows: TGTGCCAGCAGTTCGGGGTCCCCGGCGGAGACCCAGTACTTC. The chain employs TRBV6-5 and TRBJ2-5, with a tentative D call TRBD2 (5 bases). The germline V gene encodes CDR1 MNHEY and CDR2 SVGAGI. Trimming stripped 4 bases from V and 5 bases from J, with 14 bases between. This CDR3 is 14 amino acids long.